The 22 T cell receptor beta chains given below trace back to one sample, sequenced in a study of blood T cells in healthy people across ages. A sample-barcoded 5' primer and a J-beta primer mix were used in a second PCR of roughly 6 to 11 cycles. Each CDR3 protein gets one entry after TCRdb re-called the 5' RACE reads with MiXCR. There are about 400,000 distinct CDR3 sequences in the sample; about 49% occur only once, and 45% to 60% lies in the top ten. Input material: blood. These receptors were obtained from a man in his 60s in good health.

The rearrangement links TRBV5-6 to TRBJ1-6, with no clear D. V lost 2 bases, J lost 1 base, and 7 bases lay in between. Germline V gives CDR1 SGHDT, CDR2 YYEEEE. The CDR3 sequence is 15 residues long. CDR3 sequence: CASSLRQSYNSPLHF. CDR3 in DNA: TGTGCCAGCAGCTTAAGGCAGTCCTATAATTCACCCCTCCACTTT.

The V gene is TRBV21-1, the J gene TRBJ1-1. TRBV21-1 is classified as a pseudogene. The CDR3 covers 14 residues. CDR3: CASSKRGGNTEAFF. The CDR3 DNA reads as TGTGCCAGCAGCAAACGCGGGGGGAACACTGAAGCTTTCTTT.

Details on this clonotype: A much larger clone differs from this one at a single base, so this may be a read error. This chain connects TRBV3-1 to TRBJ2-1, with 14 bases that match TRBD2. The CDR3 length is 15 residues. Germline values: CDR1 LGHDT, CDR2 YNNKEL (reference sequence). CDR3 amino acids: CASHRGLAGDNGQFF. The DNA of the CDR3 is TGTGCCAGCCACCGGGGACTAGCGGGGGACAATGGGCAGTTCTTC.

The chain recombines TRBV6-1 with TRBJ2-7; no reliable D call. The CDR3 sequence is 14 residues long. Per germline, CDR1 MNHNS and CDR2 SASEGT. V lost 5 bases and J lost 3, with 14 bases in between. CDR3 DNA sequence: TGTGCCAGCAGTATGAGCCAAGGGATCTACGAGCAGTACTTC. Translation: CASSMSQGIYEQYF.

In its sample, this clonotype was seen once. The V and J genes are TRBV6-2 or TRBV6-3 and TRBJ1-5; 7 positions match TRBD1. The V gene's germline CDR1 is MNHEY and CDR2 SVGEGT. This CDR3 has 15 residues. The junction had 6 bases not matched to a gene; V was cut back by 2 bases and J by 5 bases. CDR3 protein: CASSYRQGVDQPQHF. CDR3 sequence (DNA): TGTGCCAGCAGTTACAGACAGGGCGTAGATCAGCCCCAGCATTTT.

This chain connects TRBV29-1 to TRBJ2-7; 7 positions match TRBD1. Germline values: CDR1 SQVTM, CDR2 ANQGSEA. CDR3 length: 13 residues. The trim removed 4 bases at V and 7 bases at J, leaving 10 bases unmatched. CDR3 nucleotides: TGCAGCGTTGCACAGGGGCTTGGCGATGAGCAGTACTTC. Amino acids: CSVAQGLGDEQYF.

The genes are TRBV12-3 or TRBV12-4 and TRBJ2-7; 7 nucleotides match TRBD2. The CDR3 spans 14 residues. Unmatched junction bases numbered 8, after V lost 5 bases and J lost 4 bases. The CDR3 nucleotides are TGTGCCAGCAGTCCCCATGGGGGGGAATACGAGCAGTACTTC. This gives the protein CASSPHGGEYEQYF.

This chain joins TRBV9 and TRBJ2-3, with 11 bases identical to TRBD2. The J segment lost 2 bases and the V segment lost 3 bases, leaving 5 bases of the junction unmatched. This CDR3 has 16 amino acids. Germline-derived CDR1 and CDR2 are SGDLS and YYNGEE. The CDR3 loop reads CASSAGGLAVTDTQYF. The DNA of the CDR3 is TGTGCCAGCAGCGCGGGGGGACTAGCGGTCACAGATACGCAGTATTTT.

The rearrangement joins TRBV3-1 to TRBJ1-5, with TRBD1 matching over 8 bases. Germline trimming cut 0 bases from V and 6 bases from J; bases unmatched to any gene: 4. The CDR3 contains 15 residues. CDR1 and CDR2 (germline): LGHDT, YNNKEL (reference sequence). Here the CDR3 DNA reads TGTGCCAGCAGCCAAGATCTAACAGGGGGTCAGCCCCAGCATTTT. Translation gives CASSQDLTGGQPQHF.

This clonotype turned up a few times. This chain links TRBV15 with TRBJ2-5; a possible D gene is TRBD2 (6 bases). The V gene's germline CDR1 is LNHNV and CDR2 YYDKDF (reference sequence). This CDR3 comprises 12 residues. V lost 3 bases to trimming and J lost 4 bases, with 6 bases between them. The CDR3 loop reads CATSRGGETQYF. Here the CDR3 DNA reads TGTGCCACCAGCAGGGGAGGAGAGACCCAGTACTTC.

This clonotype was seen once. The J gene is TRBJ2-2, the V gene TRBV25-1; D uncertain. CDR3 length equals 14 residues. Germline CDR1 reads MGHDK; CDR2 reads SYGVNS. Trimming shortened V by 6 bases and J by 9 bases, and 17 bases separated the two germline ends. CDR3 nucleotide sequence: TGTGCCAGCAGCCTTCCGGGTCTCGGCCGGGAGCTGTTTTTT. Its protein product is CASSLPGLGRELFF.

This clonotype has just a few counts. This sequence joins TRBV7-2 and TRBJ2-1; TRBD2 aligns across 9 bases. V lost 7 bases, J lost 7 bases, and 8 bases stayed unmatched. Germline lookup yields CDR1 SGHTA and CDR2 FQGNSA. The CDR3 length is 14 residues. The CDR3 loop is CASTPTSGRNEQFF. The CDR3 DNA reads TGTGCCAGCACCCCGACTAGCGGAAGGAATGAGCAGTTCTTC.

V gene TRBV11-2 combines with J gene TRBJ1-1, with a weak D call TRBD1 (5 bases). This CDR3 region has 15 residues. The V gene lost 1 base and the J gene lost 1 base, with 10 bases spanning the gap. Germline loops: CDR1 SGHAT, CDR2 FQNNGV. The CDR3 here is CASSLVRGRNTEAFF. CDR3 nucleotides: TGTGCCAGCAGCTTAGTAAGGGGTAGGAACACTGAAGCTTTCTTT. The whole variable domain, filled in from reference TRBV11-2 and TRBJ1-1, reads EAGVAQSPRYKIIEKRQSVAFWCNPISGHATLYWYQQILGQGPKLLIQFQNNGVVDDSQLPKDRFSAERLKGVDSTLKIQPAKLEDSAVYLCASSLVRGRNTEAFFGQGTRLTVV.

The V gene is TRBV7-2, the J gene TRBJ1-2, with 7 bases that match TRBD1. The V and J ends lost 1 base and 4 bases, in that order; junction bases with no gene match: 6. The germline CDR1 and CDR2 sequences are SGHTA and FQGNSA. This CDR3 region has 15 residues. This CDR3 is CASSLEQGFSYGYTF. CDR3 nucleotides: TGTGCCAGCAGCTTAGAACAGGGGTTTTCCTATGGCTACACCTTC.

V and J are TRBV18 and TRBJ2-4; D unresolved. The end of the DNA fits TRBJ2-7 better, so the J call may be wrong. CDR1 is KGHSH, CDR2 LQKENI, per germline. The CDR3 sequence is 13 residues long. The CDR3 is CASSPQESYEQYF. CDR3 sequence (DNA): TGTGCCAGCTCACCCCAAGAATCCTACGAGCAGTACTTC.

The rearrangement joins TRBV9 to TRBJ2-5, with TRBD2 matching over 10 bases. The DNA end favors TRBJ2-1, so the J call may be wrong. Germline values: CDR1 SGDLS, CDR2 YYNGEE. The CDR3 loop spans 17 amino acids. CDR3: CASSAGGGLAFQETQFF. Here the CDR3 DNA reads TGTGCCAGCAGCGCCGGTGGGGGACTAGCGTTTCAAGAGACCCAGTTCTTC.

The CDR3 nucleotides are TGCAGCGTTCATGTTCCCCCGGAGGAGACCCAGTACTTC. Amino acid sequence: CSVHVPPEETQYF. V gene TRBV29-1 combines with J gene TRBJ2-5; D is ambiguous. The CDR3 consists of 13 residues. The V end lost 5 bases, the J end lost 5 bases, and 15 bases lay between the germline ends. Germline CDR1 SQVTM, CDR2 ANQGSEA.

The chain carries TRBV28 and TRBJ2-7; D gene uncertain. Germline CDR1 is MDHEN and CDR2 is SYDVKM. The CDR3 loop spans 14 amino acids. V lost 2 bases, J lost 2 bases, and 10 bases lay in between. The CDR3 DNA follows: TGTGCCAGCAGTTTAAACGGGCCGCCCTACGAGCAGTACTTC. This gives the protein CASSLNGPPYEQYF.

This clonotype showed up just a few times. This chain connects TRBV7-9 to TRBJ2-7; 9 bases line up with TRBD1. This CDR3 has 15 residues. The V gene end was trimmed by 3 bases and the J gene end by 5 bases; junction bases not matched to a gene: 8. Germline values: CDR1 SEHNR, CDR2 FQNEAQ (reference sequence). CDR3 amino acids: CASSFGQGKENEQYF. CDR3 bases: TGTGCCAGCAGCTTCGGACAGGGGAAGGAGAACGAGCAGTACTTC.

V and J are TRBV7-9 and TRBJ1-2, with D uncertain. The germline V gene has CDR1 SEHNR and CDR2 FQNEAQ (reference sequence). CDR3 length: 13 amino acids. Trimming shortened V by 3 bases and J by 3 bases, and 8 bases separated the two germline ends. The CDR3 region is CASSFSAYYGYTF. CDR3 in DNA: TGTGCCAGCAGCTTTTCAGCGTACTATGGCTACACCTTC.

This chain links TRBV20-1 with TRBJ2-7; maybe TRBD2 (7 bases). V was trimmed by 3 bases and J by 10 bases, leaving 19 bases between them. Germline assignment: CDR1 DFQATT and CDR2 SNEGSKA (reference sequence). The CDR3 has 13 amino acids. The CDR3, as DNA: TGCAGTGCTAGGGAAGGGGGGGAAGGGAGCCAGTACTTC. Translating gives CSAREGGEGSQYF.

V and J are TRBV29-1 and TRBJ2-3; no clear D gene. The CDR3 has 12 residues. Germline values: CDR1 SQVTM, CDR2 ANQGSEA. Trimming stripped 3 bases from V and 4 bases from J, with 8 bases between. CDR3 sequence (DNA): TGCAGCGTTGACGTAGGGTCAGATACGCAGTATTTT. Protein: CSVDVGSDTQYF.